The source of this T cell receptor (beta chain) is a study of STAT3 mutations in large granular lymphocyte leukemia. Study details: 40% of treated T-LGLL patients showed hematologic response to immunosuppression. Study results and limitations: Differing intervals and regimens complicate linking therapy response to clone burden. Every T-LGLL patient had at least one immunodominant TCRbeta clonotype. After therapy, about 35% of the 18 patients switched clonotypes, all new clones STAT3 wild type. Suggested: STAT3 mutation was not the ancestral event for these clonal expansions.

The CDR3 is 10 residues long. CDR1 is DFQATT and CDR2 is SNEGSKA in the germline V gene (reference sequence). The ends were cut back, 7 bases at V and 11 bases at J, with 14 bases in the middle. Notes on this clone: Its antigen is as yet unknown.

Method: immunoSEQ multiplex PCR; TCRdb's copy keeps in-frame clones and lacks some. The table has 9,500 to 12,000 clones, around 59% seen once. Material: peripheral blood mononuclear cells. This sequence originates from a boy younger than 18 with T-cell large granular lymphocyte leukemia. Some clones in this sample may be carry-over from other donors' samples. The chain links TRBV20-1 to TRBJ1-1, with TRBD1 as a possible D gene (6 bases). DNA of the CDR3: TGCAGTGTAACCGGGACACCCGCTTTCTTT. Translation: CSVTGTPAFF.